The 6 T cell receptor beta chains in this list originate from one sample, sequenced in a study of T cell responses to AZD1222 COVID-19 vaccine. Some clones are missing from TCRdb's copy, which holds only in-frame ones; the method was immunoSEQ multiplex PCR. The table shows roughly 150,000 clones, with about 90% occurring only once. The sequenced sample was peripheral blood, obtained 28 days after the second AZD1222 dose. Every receptor here comes from an adult who received the AZD1222 COVID-19 vaccine.

The chain uses TRBV2 and TRBJ2-2; the match to TRBD1 covers 9 bases. J gave up 11 bases and V 7 bases, and 11 bases lay outside the gene matches. Germline V lookup: CDR1 SNHLY, CDR2 FYNNEI. This CDR3 region has 14 residues. For the CDR3, the DNA is TGTGCCAGCATCGAACAGGGGGCGCGTAGTGAGCTGTTTTTT. Encoded protein: CASIEQGARSELFF.

As DNA, the CDR3 is TGTGCCAGCAGCGTAGCCAAGGGAGGGTATGGCTACACCTTC. Translating gives CASSVAKGGYGYTF. The chain links TRBV9 to TRBJ1-2; unclear D gene. The V end was cut by 0 bases, the J end by 5 bases, with 11 bases between. Germline CDR1 and CDR2: SGDLS and YYNGEE. This CDR3 is 14 amino acids long.

The V and J genes are TRBV19 and TRBJ1-3, with D possibly matching TRBD1 (5 bases). The germline V gene encodes CDR1 LNHDA and CDR2 SQIVND (reference sequence). The CDR3 runs 20 residues. V lost 6 bases and J 0 bases, leaving 27 bases between the germline ends. The CDR3 DNA is TGTGCCAGTAGCCACTTTTATCTAAACGGGGCCGGATACTCTGGAAACACCATATATTTT. The encoded protein is CASSHFYLNGAGYSGNTIYF. The complete variable domain, with remaining parts taken from reference TRBV19 and TRBJ1-3, reads DGGITQSPKYLFRKEGQNVTLSCEQNLNHDAMYWYRQDPGQGLRLIYYSQIVNDFQKGDIAEGYSVSREKKESFPLTVTSAQKNPTAFYLCASSHFYLNGAGYSGNTIYFGEGSWLTVV.

J is TRBJ1-5 and V is TRBV19; maybe TRBD1 (6 bases). CDR3 length equals 14 residues. With 10 bases removed from V and 0 bases from J, the gap between germline ends came to 13 bases. Germline V gene sequence: CDR1 LNHDA, CDR2 SQIVND (reference sequence). The CDR3 sequence: CATDDRHSNQPQHF. DNA of the CDR3: TGTGCCACCGACGACAGGCATAGCAATCAGCCCCAGCATTTT.

The chain employs TRBV11-2 and TRBJ2-7; no clear D gene. Germline loops: CDR1 SGHAT, CDR2 FQNNGV. The V end lost 1 base, the J end lost 0 bases, and 4 bases lay between the germline ends. The CDR3 covers 13 residues. Written as DNA, the CDR3 is TGTGCCAGCAGCTTAGGGAGCTCCTACGAGCAGTACGTC. This encodes CASSLGSSYEQYV.

This clone was detected only once. The rearrangement links TRBV30 to TRBJ1-6; D is unclear. The V end was cut by 5 bases, the J end by 7 bases, with 9 bases between. Looked up from germline, CDR1 is GTSNPN and CDR2 is SVGIG (reference sequence). The CDR3 is made up of 12 amino acids. The CDR3 bases are TGTGCCTGGGGTCTAAGGAATTCACCCCTCCACTTT. The encoded protein is CAWGLRNSPLHF.